The 20 T cell receptor beta chains in this list originate from one sample, sequenced in a study of blood T cell repertoires in COVID-19 (TCRdb year 2020). The library was prepared using the immunoSEQ multiplex PCR assay. Entries here come from immuneACCESS through TCRdb and include only in-frame sequences with V and J called. Some clones fail to appear in such tables; in the studies checked, an unresolved V gene covers under half of the shortfall, and the cause of the remainder is unknown. This sample has about 180,000 clones in its table, and about 82% of those were observed once. The ten top clones hold roughly 9.1% of the sample. Source material: PBMCs or T cells enriched from blood (not recorded which). The receptor source for this set is a woman in her 30s who had recovered from COVID-19.

The V and J genes are TRBV9 and TRBJ2-2; perhaps TRBD1 as D (5 bases). Germline V gene lookup returns CDR1 SGDLS and CDR2 YYNGEE. The CDR3 length is 15 residues. V was clipped by 0 bases and J by 5 bases, with 11 bases between them. The CDR3 spells CASSVGGQVTGELFF. The CDR3 DNA reads as TGTGCCAGCAGCGTAGGGGGCCAGGTAACCGGGGAGCTGTTTTTT.

The chain recombines TRBV9 with TRBJ1-1; 10 bases are a match to TRBD1. Germline V gives CDR1 SGDLS, CDR2 YYNGEE. Germline trimming cut 2 bases from V and 3 bases from J; bases unmatched to any gene: 10. The CDR3 runs to 17 residues. CDR3 sequence reads: CASSVDRGPGLDTEAFF. The DNA of the CDR3 is TGTGCCAGCAGCGTCGACAGGGGGCCTGGTTTGGACACTGAAGCTTTCTTT.

Only one count was recorded for this clone. The rearrangement joins TRBV19 to TRBJ2-5, with D unresolved. CDR3 length: 12 residues. Trimming stripped 6 bases from V and 5 bases from J, with 10 bases between. Germline V gene sequence: CDR1 LNHDA, CDR2 SQIVND (reference sequence). CDR3 sequence (DNA): TGTGCCAGTAGCGCACCCGGGGAGACCCAGTACTTC. Its protein product is CASSAPGETQYF.

V gene TRBV11-2 combines with J gene TRBJ1-5; D is perhaps TRBD1 (6 bases). Germline V gene lookup returns CDR1 SGHAT and CDR2 FQNNGV. Trimming left V 3 bases short and J 4 bases short, with 16 bases between. The CDR3 has 16 amino acids. CDR3 residues: CASSFGGPQGNQPQHF. The CDR3 coding sequence is TGTGCCAGCAGCTTCGGAGGTCCCCAGGGGAATCAGCCCCAGCATTTT.

This chain links TRBV30 with TRBJ1-1; 9 bases are a match to TRBD1. The CDR3 covers 14 residues. Trimming at V came to 0 bases and at J to 10 bases, leaving 9 bases not matched to a gene. Germline CDR1 GTSNPN, CDR2 SVGIG (reference sequence). The CDR3 DNA is TGTGCCTGGAGTGTCCCCCGGACAGGGGAGGGAGCTTTCTTT. Translating gives CAWSVPRTGEGAFF.

The CDR3 bases are TGTGCCAGCACCCAGCGGGGGCCCCGGGATACGCAGTATTTT. It yields the protein CASTQRGPRDTQYF. The chain uses TRBV7-2 and TRBJ2-3; 8 bases map to TRBD2. After removal of 7 bases from V and 6 bases from J, the junction contained 9 bases not matched to a gene. From germline, CDR1 is SGHTA and CDR2 FQGNSA. The CDR3 loop spans 14 amino acids.

The count of this clone is one. The chain employs TRBV21-1 and TRBJ2-7; TRBD2 was called by the table and not checked on the DNA. TRBV21-1 is a pseudogene segment. CDR3 length: 16 residues. Here the CDR3 reads CASSDRTSGSFYEQYF. CDR3 DNA sequence: TGTGCCAGCAGCGACAGGACTAGCGGGAGTTTCTACGAGCAGTACTTC.

The chain recombines TRBV27 with TRBJ2-3; 8 bases align to TRBD2. Per germline, CDR1 MNHEY and CDR2 SMNVEV (reference sequence). The trim removed 11 bases at V and 3 bases at J, leaving 13 bases unmatched. The CDR3 is 15 residues long. Here the CDR3 DNA reads TGTGCCTTAAGTGTAGCGGGAAGGAGGACAGATACGCAGTATTTT. This translates into CALSVAGRRTDTQYF.

V is TRBV7-2 and J is TRBJ1-4; 8 bases map to TRBD1. CDR1 and CDR2 (germline): SGHTA, FQGNSA. V shed 4 bases and J 10 bases; nucleotides not matched to a gene: 11. This CDR3 has 15 residues. The CDR3 loop is CASSSQRQGLGKLFF. The CDR3 DNA reads TGTGCCAGCAGCTCCCAAAGACAGGGGCTGGGAAAACTGTTTTTT.

This clone came up once. The rearrangement uses TRBV5-4 and TRBJ2-7; 8 bases are shared with TRBD2. The CDR3 is made up of 14 amino acids. CDR1 and CDR2 (germline): SGHNT, YYREEE (reference sequence). V was pared by 3 bases and J by 3 bases, with 5 bases of the junction left unmatched. The chain's CDR3 is CASSSGTSIYEQYF. DNA of the CDR3: TGTGCCAGCAGCTCCGGGACTAGTATCTACGAGCAGTACTTC.

This clone showed up just a few times. Different DNA sequences within this sample yield the same CDR3. The chain carries TRBV3-1 (or the pseudogene TRBV3-2) and TRBJ2-5; no firm D call. Germline CDR1 and CDR2: LGHDT and YNNKEL (reference sequence). Between the trimmed V and J ends, which lost 2 bases and 4 bases, there was a span of 2 bases. The CDR3 has 11 amino acids. The CDR3 sequence: CASSQRETQYF. DNA for the CDR3: TGTGCCAGCAGCCAACGAGAGACCCAGTACTTC.

The rearrangement links TRBV28 to TRBJ2-7, with a tentative D call TRBD2 (5 bases). This CDR3 region has 12 residues. The germline V gene has CDR1 MDHEN and CDR2 SYDVKM. V lost 6 bases, J lost 6 bases, and 12 bases lay in between. The CDR3 DNA is TGTGCCAGCAGCAACCGGGGTGCCGAGCAGTACTTC. It specifies CASSNRGAEQYF.

The chain links TRBV7-9 to TRBJ2-1, with 11 bases that match TRBD2. Germline V gives CDR1 SEHNR, CDR2 FQNEAQ (reference sequence). The CDR3 loop spans 17 amino acids. The V and J ends lost 2 bases and 4 bases, in that order; junction bases with no gene match: 7. The chain's CDR3 is CASSLLSGRASYNEQFF. In DNA, the CDR3 is TGTGCCAGCAGCTTACTTAGCGGGAGGGCCTCTTACAATGAGCAGTTCTTC.

The CDR3 nucleotides read TGTGCCAGCACCCTAGGCCCGCAGGGCTACACCTTC. Amino acid sequence: CASTLGPQGYTF. The J gene is TRBJ1-2, the V gene TRBV2; D not resolved. CDR1 SNHLY and CDR2 FYNNEI come from the germline V gene. The CDR3 is made up of 12 amino acids. V was clipped by 7 bases and J by 8 bases, with 14 bases between them.

The genes are TRBV27 and TRBJ2-7; D remains ambiguous. The CDR3 loop spans 13 amino acids. The germline gives CDR1 MNHEY, CDR2 SMNVEV (reference sequence). Trimming stripped 3 bases from V and 3 bases from J, with 9 bases between. CDR3 nucleotides: TGTGCCAGCAGTTTTGGGCCGAGCTACGAGCAGTACTTC. This gives the protein CASSFGPSYEQYF.

This chain links TRBV6-5 with TRBJ1-1; D perhaps matches TRBD1 (6 bases). Per germline, CDR1 MNHEY and CDR2 SVGAGI. CDR3 size: 15 residues. The V end was cut by 0 bases, the J end by 0 bases, with 8 bases between. CDR3 residues: CASSYSSGVNTEAFF. The CDR3 DNA is TGTGCCAGCAGTTACTCCTCAGGGGTGAACACTGAAGCTTTCTTT.

The CDR3 region has the DNA TGTGCCAGCAGTCCCATCGGACAGCAAGAGACCCAGTACTTC. Protein product: CASSPIGQQETQYF. V is TRBV28 and J is TRBJ2-5; possibly TRBD1 for D (6 bases). This CDR3 has 14 residues. Trimming removed 5 bases at V and 2 bases at J, with 12 bases between. Germline-derived CDR1 and CDR2 are MDHEN and SYDVKM.

This clone showed up just once. The V call is TRBV6-6, the J call TRBJ2-2; 7 bases fit TRBD1. The CDR3 runs to 14 residues. Germline CDR1 and CDR2: MNHNY and SVGAGI (reference sequence). The junction had 5 bases not matched to a gene; V was cut back by 7 bases and J by 3 bases. The CDR3 region is CASIDRVDTGELFF. In DNA, the CDR3 is TGTGCCAGCATCGACAGGGTGGACACCGGGGAGCTGTTTTTT.

V is TRBV5-4 and J is TRBJ1-2, with D uncertain. This CDR3 spans 15 amino acids. Germline lookup yields CDR1 SGHNT and CDR2 YYREEE (reference sequence). The germline V and J ends were trimmed by 0 bases and 5 bases, with 14 bases remaining between them. CDR3 coding DNA: TGTGCCAGCAGCTTGGCTCTTGAGGGTCGTTATGGCTACACCTTC. This sequence encodes CASSLALEGRYGYTF.

Comment on this clone: A junction boundary mismatches the germline segment, possibly from a read error. The chain has TRBV7-6 and TRBJ2-5, with 7 bases that match TRBD2. The CDR3 runs 12 residues. Looked up from germline, CDR1 is SGHVS and CDR2 is FNYEAQ. In DNA, the CDR3 is TGTGCCAGCAGCTTACAAGGGAGGGCCCCGGACTTC. Its translation is CASSLQGRAPDF.